This entry features one TCR beta chain sequence. Its antigen is unknown. The sample comes from a study of T cell responses to AZD1222 COVID-19 vaccine. Study findings and constraints: CD4 TCRs associated with vaccination spanned spike, dominating at 160-218 and 743-854. Females made up more of the donors, who were largely white British, and clonal diversity may have come out too low. Spike-specific TCR breadth and depth both grew after two AZD1222 doses. Baseline seropositivity characterized only 5 or 6 AZD1222 recipients.

The CDR3 covers 16 residues. From germline, CDR1 is SGDLS and CDR2 YYNGEE. V lost 4 bases and J lost 2; bases outside the gene matches: 4. Clones were read by immunoSEQ multiplex PCR, and TCRdb kept only the in-frame ones, dropping some. The data show 55,000 to 80,000 clones, around 83% seen once. The receptor's source is an adult in good health. The specimen comprised peripheral blood, sampled on day 0 of AZD1222 vaccination. J is TRBJ2-2 and V is TRBV9; TRBD2 agrees at 11 bases. The CDR3 DNA is TGTGCCAGCAGCCCCACTAGCGGGGGCAACACCGGGGAGCTGTTTTTT. This codes for CASSPTSGGNTGELFF.